This T cell receptor beta chain comes out of a study of CD8 T cells in Susac syndrome. Reverse transcription of roughly 0.5 to 1 ug RNA was carried out with random hexamers. An immunoSEQ multiplex PCR amplified TCR beta CDR3 over 54 Vbeta and 13 Jbeta. TCRdb ran MiXCR on the immunoSEQ multiplex PCR reads and lists one entry per CDR3 protein. The sample includes about 430,000 distinct CDR3 sequences, approximately 89% of them seen just once. Sequencing of TCR beta was performed on blood CD8+ and CD4+ T cells. The CDR3 loop spans 17 amino acids. Trimming shortened V by 2 bases and J by 0 bases, and 14 bases separated the two germline ends. Germline CDR1 is MNHNS and CDR2 is SASEGT.

Sample: CD8+ T cells from PBMCs. This rearrangement joins TRBV6-1 to TRBJ2-1; either TRBD1 or TRBD2 may supply D (5 bases each). This sequence originates from a human donor with multiple sclerosis. The CDR3 region has the DNA TGTGCCAGCAGTGAATATGGGGGTGCGAGCTCCTACAATGAGCAGTTCTTC. Translation: CASSEYGGASSYNEQFF.